This T cell receptor beta chain was sequenced for a study of blood T cell repertoires in COVID-19. Looking at the study overall: Acute and convalescent COVID-19 samples came from the United States, Italy and Spain. The cDNA or gDNA used as material had been derived from T cells, B-cell-depleted T cells, or PBMCs.

J lost 4 bases, V lost 0 bases, and 1 base had no gene match. This CDR3 is 15 amino acids long. Germline CDR1 and CDR2: MNHEY and SVGAGI. Repertoires were generated with immunoSEQ multiplex PCR, while TCRdb's copy carries only in-frame clones and drops some. The repertoire has roughly 200,000 clones, over 70% of them found once; the top ten carry roughly 7.9%. The gene calls are TRBV6-5 and TRBJ1-5; 9 bases map to TRBD1. The material sequenced was peripheral blood. The sequence came from an elderly woman with acute or convalescent COVID-19. CDR3 nucleotides: TGTGCCAGCAGTTACTCCGGGACAGGGAATCAGCCCCAGCATTTT. Translated, it gives CASSYSGTGNQPQHF.